These 11 T cell receptor beta chains share one sample of origin, sequenced in a study of CD8 T cells in ankylosing spondylitis (dated by TCRdb to 2016 to 2017). Paper-wide results and their limitations: A TCR beta motif made up of several highly homologous amino acid variants appeared to be characteristic of blood from ankylosing spondylitis patients.

The library was built by means of 5' RACE. Sequencing took place on an Illumina HiSeq 2500. TCRdb reran the public reads through fastp at Q25 and MiXCR, keeping productive beta chains. Entries are consolidated by CDR3 protein sequence, retaining the most common genes and DNA. The sample records more than 650,000 distinct CDR3 sequences, about 11% of which are singletons. The ten largest make up under 0.6% of the sample. Their antigens are not known. Sequences were obtained from blood, either unsorted or a sorted T cell fraction (not recorded which). These receptors came from a male donor with ankylosing spondylitis.

This clonotype has more than one count but fewer than ten. The chain couples TRBV20-1 to TRBJ2-3; tentatively, D is TRBD2 (5 bases). Germline CDR1 is DFQATT and CDR2 is SNEGSKA (reference sequence). V shed 0 bases and J shed 3 bases, with 19 bases lying between them. The length of the CDR3 is 17 residues. The CDR3 DNA reads as TGCAGTGCTAGAGACCGGAAAAGGACTGCTAAAACAGATACGCAGTATTTT. Translated: CSARDRKRTAKTDTQYF.

This clonotype came up a few times. This chain links TRBV20-1 with TRBJ1-4, with a possible D match to TRBD1 (5 bases). The germline gives CDR1 DFQATT, CDR2 SNEGSKA (reference sequence). Trimming cost V 6 bases and J 8 bases, with 19 bases left between them. The CDR3 is made up of 14 amino acids. The CDR3 loop is CSASDVGGSEKLFF. The DNA of the CDR3 is TGCAGTGCGTCAGATGTGGGGGGTAGCGAAAAACTGTTTTTT.

This clonotype showed up just a few times. The J gene is TRBJ2-1, the V gene TRBV4-1; D might be TRBD2 (6 bases). With 3 bases removed from V and 0 bases from J, the gap between germline ends came to 9 bases. The CDR3 covers 15 residues. Germline lookup yields CDR1 MGHRA and CDR2 YSYEKL. CDR3 coding DNA: TGCGCCAGCAGCCAGGGGACTTACTCCTACAATGAGCAGTTCTTC. As protein: CASSQGTYSYNEQFF.

The chain is built from TRBV28 and TRBJ1-6, with D perhaps TRBD1 (6 bases). The length of the CDR3 is 14 residues. V was cut by 2 bases and J by 14 bases, with 16 bases left in between. Per the germline V gene, CDR1 is MDHEN and CDR2 is SYDVKM. For the CDR3, the DNA is TGTGCCAGCAGTTTAATGGGGGCACGTCGAACCCTCCACTTT. Translation gives CASSLMGARRTLHF. Variable domain in full (rest from reference TRBV28 and TRBJ1-6): DVKVTQSSRYLVKRTGEKVFLECVQDMDHENMFWYRQDPGLGLRLIYFSYDVKMKEKGDIPEGYSVSREKKERFSLILESASTNQTSMYLCASSLMGARRTLHFGNGTRLTVT.

There are many counts of this clonotype. The chain joins TRBV4-3 to TRBJ2-7; D unresolved. CDR1 is LGHNA and CDR2 is YSLEER in the germline V gene. Trimming shortened V by 3 bases and J by 1 base, and 13 bases separated the two germline ends. The CDR3 extends over 15 amino acids. CDR3 loop: CASSQRGPPSYEQYF. CDR3 sequence (DNA): TGCGCCAGCAGCCAGAGAGGCCCTCCTTCCTACGAGCAGTACTTC.

This clonotype has more than one count but fewer than ten. The chain is built from TRBV15 and TRBJ1-1; 9 nucleotides match TRBD1. V lost 5 bases, J lost 5 bases, and 12 bases stayed unmatched. Germline lookup yields CDR1 LNHNV and CDR2 YYDKDF (reference sequence). The CDR3 spans 16 residues. The CDR3 spells CATSRGLGQGTTEAFF. The CDR3 nucleotides are TGTGCCACCAGCCGCGGTCTTGGACAGGGGACGACTGAAGCTTTCTTT.

This clonotype was seen a few times. This sequence joins TRBV10-3 and TRBJ2-1, with D possibly matching TRBD2 (5 bases). Trimming removed 2 bases from V and 6 bases from J, with 8 bases in between. CDR1 and CDR2 (germline): ENHRY, SYGVKD. CDR3 size: 13 residues. Here the CDR3 reads CAISEGLINEQFF. The CDR3 nucleotides read TGTGCCATCAGTGAGGGACTCATCAATGAGCAGTTCTTC.

This clonotype appeared once. The V gene is TRBV7-2, the J gene TRBJ2-5, with 10 bases lining up with TRBD2. Germline assignment: CDR1 SGHTA and CDR2 FQGNSA. The trim removed 5 bases at V and 1 base at J, leaving 10 bases unmatched. The CDR3 runs 17 residues. The CDR3 DNA reads as TGTGCCAGCAGCCGTGGAGCTAGCGGGAGTTTCCAAGAGACCCAGTACTTC. Protein sequence: CASSRGASGSFQETQYF.

At least ten counts were recorded for this clonotype. The rearrangement joins TRBV12-3 or TRBV12-4 to TRBJ1-4, with TRBD1 matching over 7 bases. V lost 1 base to trimming and J lost 5 bases; unmatched junction nucleotides: 7. The CDR3 covers 16 residues. The CDR3 loop is CASSLGPGQRNEKLFF. The DNA for the CDR3 is TGTGCCAGCAGTTTAGGGCCGGGACAGCGGAATGAAAAACTGTTTTTT.

This clonotype showed up just a few times. The V and J genes are TRBV6-1 and TRBJ2-3; TRBD2 aligns across 9 bases. This CDR3 has 14 amino acids. V dropped 7 bases and J dropped 5; count of bases not matched to a gene: 7. CDR1 and CDR2 (germline): MNHNS, SASEGT. In DNA form, the CDR3 reads TGTGCCAGCATTCAAGCGGGAGGAGGAGATACGCAGTATTTT. It is translated as CASIQAGGGDTQYF.

The rearrangement joins TRBV20-1 to TRBJ2-2, with D possibly TRBD1 on 6 matching bases. The CDR3 consists of 13 residues. Germline-derived CDR1 and CDR2 are DFQATT and SNEGSKA (reference sequence). This CDR3 is CAGQSPRTGELFF. The CDR3 DNA reads TGCGCAGGACAGAGCCCAAGGACCGGGGAGCTGTTTTTT.